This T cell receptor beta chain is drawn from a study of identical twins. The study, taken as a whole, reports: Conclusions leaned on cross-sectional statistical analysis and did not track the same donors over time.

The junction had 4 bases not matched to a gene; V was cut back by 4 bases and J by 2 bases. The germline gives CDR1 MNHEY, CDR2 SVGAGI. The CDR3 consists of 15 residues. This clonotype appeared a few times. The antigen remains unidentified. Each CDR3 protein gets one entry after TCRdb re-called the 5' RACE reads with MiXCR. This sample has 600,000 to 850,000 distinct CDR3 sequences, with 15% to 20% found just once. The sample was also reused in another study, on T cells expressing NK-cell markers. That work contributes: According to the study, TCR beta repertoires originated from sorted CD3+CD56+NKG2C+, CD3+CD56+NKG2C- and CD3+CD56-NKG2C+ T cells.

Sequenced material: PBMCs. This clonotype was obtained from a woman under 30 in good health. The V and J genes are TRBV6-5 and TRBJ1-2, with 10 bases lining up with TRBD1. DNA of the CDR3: TGTGCCAGCAGTTTGGACAGGGGGAAGAACTATGGCTACACCTTC. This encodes CASSLDRGKNYGYTF.